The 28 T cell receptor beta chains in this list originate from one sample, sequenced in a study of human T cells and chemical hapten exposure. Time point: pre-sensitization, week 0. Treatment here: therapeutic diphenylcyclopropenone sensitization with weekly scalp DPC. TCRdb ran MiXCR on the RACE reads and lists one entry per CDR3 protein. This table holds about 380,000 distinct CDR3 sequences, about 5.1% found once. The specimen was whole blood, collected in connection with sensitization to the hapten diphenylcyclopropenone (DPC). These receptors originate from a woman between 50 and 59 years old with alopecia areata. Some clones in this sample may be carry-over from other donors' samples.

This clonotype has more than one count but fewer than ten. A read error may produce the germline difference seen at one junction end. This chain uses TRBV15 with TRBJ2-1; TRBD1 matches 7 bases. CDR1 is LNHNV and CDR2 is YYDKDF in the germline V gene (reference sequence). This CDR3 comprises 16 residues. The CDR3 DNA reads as TGTGCCACCAGCGGAGAGGAAGGGACAGAGTACAATGAGCAGTTCTTC. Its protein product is CATSGEEGTEYNEQFF.

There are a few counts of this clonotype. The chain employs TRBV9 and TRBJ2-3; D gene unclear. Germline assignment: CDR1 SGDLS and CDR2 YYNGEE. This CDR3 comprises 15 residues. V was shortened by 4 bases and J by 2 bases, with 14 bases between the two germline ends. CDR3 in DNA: TGTGCCAGCAGCCCCCAGGACGGAATCACAGATACGCAGTATTTT. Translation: CASSPQDGITDTQYF.

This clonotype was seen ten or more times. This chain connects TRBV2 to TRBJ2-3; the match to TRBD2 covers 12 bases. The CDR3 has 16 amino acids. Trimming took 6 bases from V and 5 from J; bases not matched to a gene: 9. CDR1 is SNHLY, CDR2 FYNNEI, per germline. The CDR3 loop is CASRGLAGGLVDTQYF. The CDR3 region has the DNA TGTGCCAGCAGGGGGCTAGCGGGAGGGCTCGTAGATACGCAGTATTTT.

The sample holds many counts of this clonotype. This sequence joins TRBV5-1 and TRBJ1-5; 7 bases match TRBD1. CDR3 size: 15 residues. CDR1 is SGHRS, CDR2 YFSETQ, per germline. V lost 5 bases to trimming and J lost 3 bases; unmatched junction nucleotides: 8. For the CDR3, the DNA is TGCGCCAGCAGATATGGACAGGAGCCCAATCAGCCCCAGCATTTT. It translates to CASRYGQEPNQPQHF.

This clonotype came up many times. Here the CDR3 reads CASSLISSPYEQYF. The CDR3 DNA is TGTGCCAGCAGTTTGATTTCCAGCCCCTACGAGCAGTACTTC. The chain carries TRBV28 and TRBJ2-7; D unclear. The germline V and J ends were trimmed by 3 bases and 2 bases, with 11 bases remaining between them. This CDR3 has 14 residues. Germline assignment: CDR1 MDHEN and CDR2 SYDVKM.

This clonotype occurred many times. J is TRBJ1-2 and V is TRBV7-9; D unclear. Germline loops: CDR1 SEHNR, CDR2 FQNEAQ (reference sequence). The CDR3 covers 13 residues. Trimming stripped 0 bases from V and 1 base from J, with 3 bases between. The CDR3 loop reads CASSLADNYGYTF. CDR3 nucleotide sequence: TGTGCCAGCAGCTTAGCAGATAACTATGGCTACACCTTC.

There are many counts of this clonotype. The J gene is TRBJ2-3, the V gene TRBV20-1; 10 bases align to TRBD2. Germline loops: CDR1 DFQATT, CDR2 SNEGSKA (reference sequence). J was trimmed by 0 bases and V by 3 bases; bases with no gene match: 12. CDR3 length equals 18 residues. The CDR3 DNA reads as TGCAGTGCTAGTCAGCCGTCTAGCGGGAGTTCTAGCACAGATACGCAGTATTTT. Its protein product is CSASQPSSGSSSTDTQYF.

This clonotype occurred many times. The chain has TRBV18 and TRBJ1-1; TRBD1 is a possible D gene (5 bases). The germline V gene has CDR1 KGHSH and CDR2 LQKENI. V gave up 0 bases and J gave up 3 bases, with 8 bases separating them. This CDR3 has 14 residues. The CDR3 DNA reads TGTGCCAGCTCACCACCGACCAGGGACACTGAAGCTTTCTTT. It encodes CASSPPTRDTEAFF.

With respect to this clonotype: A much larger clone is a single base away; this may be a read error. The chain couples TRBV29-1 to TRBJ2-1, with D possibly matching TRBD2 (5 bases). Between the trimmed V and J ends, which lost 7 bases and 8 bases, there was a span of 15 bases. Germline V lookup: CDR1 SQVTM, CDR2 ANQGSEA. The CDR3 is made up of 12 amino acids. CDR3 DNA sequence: TGCAGCGGACTAATTAGCCCCGATGAGCAGTTCTTC. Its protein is CSGLISPDEQFF.

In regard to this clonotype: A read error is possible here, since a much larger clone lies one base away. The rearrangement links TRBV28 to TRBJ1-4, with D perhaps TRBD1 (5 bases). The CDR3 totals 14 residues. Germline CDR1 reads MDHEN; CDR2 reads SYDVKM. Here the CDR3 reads CASRPGGINEKLYF. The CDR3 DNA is TGTGCCAGCAGGCCTGGGGGGATTAATGAAAAACTGTATTTT.

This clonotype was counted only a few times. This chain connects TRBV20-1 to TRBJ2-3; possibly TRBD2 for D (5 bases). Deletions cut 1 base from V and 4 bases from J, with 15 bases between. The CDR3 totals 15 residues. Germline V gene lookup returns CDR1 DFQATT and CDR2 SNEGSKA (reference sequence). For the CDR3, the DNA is TGCAGTGCTAGAGGAGGGCTCCCCTCCCCAGATACGCAGTATTTT. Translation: CSARGGLPSPDTQYF.

CDR3 amino acids: CASSLTSGGADATDTQYF. CDR3 in DNA: TGTGCCAGTAGTTTGACTAGCGGGGGGGCTGATGCGACAGATACGCAGTATTTT. The chain employs TRBV19 and TRBJ2-3, with TRBD2 identical over 14 bases. CDR1 is LNHDA, CDR2 SQIVND, per germline (reference sequence). This CDR3 region has 18 residues. V trimming: 5 bases; J trimming: 3 bases; junction bases outside the gene matches: 10.

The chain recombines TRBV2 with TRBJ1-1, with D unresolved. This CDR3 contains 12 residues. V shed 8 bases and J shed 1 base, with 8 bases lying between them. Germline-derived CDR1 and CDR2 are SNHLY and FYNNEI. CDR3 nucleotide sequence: TGTGCCAGCCTGGACTGGAACACTGAAGCTTTCTTT. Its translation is CASLDWNTEAFF.

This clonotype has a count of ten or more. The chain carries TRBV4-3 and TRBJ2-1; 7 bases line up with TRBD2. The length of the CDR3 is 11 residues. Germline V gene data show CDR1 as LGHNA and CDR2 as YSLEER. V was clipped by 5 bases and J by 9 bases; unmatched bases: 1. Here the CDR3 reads CASSAGVEQFF. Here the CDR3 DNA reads TGCGCCAGCAGCGCGGGAGTTGAGCAGTTCTTC.

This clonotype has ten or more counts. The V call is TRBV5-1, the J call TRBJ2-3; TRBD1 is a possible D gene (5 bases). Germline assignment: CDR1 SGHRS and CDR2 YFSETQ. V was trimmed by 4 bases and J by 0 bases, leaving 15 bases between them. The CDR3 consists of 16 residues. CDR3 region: CASSGDGHSSTDTQYF. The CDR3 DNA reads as TGCGCCAGCAGCGGCGACGGACATTCTAGCACAGATACGCAGTATTTT. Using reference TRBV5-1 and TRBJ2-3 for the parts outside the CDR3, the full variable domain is KAGVTQTPRYLIKTRGQQVTLSCSPISGHRSVSWYQQTPGQGLQFLFEYFSETQRNKGNFPGRFSGRQFSNSRSEMNVSTLELGDSALYLCASSGDGHSSTDTQYFGPGTRLTVL.

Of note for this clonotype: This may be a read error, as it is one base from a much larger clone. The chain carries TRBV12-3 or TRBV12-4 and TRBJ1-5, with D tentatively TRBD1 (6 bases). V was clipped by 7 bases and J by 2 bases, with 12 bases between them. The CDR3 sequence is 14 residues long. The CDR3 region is CASTFSGGNQPQHF. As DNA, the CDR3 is TGTGCCAGCACTTTTTCAGGGGGCAATCAGCCCCAGCATTTT.

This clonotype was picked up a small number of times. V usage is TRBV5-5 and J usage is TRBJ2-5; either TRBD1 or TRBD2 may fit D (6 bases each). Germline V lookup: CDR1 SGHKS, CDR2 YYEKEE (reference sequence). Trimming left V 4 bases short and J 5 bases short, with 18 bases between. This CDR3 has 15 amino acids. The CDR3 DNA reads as TGTGCCAGCAGCCGCCTGGGGGGCGCCTCGGAGACCCAGTACTTC. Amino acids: CASSRLGGASETQYF. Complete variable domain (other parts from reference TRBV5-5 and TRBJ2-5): DAGVTQSPTHLIKTRGQQVTLRCSPISGHKSVSWYQQVLGQGPQFIFQYYEKEERGRGNFPDRFSARQFPNYSSELNVNALLLGDSALYLCASSRLGGASETQYFGPGTRLLVL.

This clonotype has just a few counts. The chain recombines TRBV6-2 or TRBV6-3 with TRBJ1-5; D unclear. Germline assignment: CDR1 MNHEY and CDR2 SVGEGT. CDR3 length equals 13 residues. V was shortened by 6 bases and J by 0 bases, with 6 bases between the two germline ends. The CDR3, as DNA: TGTGCCAGCAGAAACCCTAGCAATCAGCCCCAGCATTTT. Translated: CASRNPSNQPQHF.

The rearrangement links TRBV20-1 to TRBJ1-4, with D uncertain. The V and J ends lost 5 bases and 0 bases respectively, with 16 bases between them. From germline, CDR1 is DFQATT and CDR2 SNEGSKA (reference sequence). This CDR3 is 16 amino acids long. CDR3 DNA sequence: TGCAGTGCTCTCCCGGGAGAATTTGCAACTAATGAAAAACTGTTTTTT. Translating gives CSALPGEFATNEKLFF.

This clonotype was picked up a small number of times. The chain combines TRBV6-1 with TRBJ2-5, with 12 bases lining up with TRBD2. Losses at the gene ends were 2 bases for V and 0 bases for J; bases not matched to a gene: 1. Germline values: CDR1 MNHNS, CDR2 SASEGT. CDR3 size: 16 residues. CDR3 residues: CASSERLAGDQETQYF. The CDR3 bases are TGTGCCAGCAGTGAACGACTAGCGGGGGACCAAGAGACCCAGTACTTC.

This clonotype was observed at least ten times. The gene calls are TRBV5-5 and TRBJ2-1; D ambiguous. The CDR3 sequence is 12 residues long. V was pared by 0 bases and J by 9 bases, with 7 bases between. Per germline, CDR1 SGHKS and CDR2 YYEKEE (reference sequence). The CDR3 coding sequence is TGTGCCAGCAGCTTGGGGGCGGCTGAGCAGTTCTTC. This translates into CASSLGAAEQFF.

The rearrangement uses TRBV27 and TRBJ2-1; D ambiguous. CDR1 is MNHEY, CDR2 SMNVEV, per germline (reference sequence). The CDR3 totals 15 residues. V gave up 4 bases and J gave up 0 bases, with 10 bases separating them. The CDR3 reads CASSYRANSYNEQFF. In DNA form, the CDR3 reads TGTGCCAGCAGTTATCGTGCCAACTCCTACAATGAGCAGTTCTTC.

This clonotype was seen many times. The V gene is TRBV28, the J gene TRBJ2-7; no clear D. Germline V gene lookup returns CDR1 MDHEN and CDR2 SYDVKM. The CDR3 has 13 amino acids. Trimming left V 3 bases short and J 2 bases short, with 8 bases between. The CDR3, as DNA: TGTGCCAGCAGTTTCCAGGTTGCCTACGAGCAGTACTTC. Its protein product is CASSFQVAYEQYF.

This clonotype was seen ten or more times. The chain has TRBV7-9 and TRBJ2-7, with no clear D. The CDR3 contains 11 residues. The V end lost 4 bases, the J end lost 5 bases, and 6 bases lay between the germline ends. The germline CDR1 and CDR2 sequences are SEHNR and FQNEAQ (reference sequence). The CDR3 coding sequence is TGTGCCAGCAGCTCGGCCAACGAGCAGTACTTC. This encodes CASSSANEQYF.

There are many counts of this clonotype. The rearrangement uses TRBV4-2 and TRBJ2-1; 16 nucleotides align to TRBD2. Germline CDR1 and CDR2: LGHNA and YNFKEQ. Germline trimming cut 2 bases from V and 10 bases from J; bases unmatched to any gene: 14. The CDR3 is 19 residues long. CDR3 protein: CASSQTSGTSGRARKEQFF. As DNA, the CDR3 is TGTGCCAGCAGCCAAACCTCCGGGACTAGCGGGAGGGCCAGAAAGGAGCAGTTCTTC.

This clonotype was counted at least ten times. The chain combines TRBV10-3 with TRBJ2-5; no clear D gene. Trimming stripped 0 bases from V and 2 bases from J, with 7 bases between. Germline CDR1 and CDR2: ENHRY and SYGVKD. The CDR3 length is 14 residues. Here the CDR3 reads CAISESRTQETQYF. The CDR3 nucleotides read TGTGCCATCAGTGAGTCTCGGACGCAAGAGACCCAGTACTTC.

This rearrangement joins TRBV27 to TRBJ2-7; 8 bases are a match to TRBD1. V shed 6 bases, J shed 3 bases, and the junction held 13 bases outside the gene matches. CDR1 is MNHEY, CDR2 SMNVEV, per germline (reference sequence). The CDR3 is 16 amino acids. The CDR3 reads CASSPFGSGGFYEQYF. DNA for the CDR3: TGTGCCAGCAGCCCGTTTGGATCAGGGGGCTTCTACGAGCAGTACTTC.

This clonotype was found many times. For the CDR3, the DNA is TGTGCCAGCAGCGTAGCCCCCCGCCCCCAGGATGGGGATACGCAGTATTTT. This translates into CASSVAPRPQDGDTQYF. This chain uses TRBV9 with TRBJ2-3; no firm D call. Germline CDR1 is SGDLS and CDR2 is YYNGEE. CDR3 length equals 17 residues. V was cut by 0 bases and J by 6 bases, with 20 bases left in between.